This TCR beta chain was sequenced for a study of blood T cell repertoires in COVID-19. CDR1 and CDR2 (germline): MNHEY, SVGAGI. V trimming: 6 bases; J trimming: 7 bases; junction bases outside the gene matches: 5. The CDR3 is 13 amino acids. The assay was immunoSEQ multiplex PCR, and TCRdb's table has in-frame clones only and misses some. The sample holds about 150,000 clones; roughly three quarters are singletons and the top ten take over 7%. The material sequenced was peripheral blood. The chain uses TRBV6-5 and TRBJ2-2, with 7 bases identical to TRBD1. This TCR derives from a man aged 45 to 65 with active or convalescent COVID-19. CDR3 in DNA: TGTGCCAGCAGCAACAGGGGTGGCGGGGAGCTGTTTTTT. As protein: CASSNRGGGELFF.